This paragraph reports one T cell receptor (beta chain). These data come from a study of control samples from healthy donors and cancer patients. The repertoire was sequenced with immunoSEQ multiplex PCR; TCRdb's copy has only in-frame clones and lacks some. This sample has more than 85,000 clones, with about 80% found just once. V was clipped by 4 bases and J by 4 bases; unmatched bases: 11. The CDR3 is 16 residues long. Germline V CDR1 and CDR2: SGHTA, FQGNSA. The TCR comes from a woman between 45 and 65 years old in good health. Sequencing used blood. J is TRBJ1-2 and V is TRBV7-2; 8 bases are shared with TRBD1. CDR3 DNA sequence: TGTGCCAGCAGCTCCGGTGCGGACAGGGCTGTCTATGGCTACACCTTC. Encoded protein: CASSSGADRAVYGYTF. The variable domain in full, completed from reference TRBV7-2 and TRBJ1-2, reads GAGVSQSPSNKVTEKGKDVELRCDPISGHTALYWYRQSLGQGLEFLIYFQGNSAPDKSGLPSDRFSAERTGGSVSTLTIQRTQQEDSAVYLCASSSGADRAVYGYTFGSGTRLTVV.